Presented here are 15 T cell receptor beta chains from one specimen sequenced in a study of blood T cells in healthy people across ages. Primers used in a second PCR of roughly 7 to 12 cycles were a sample-barcoded 5' primer and a J-beta primer mix. Via MiXCR, TCRdb re-called the 5' RACE reads, giving one row per CDR3 protein. The sample comprises about 1.8 million distinct CDR3 sequences, around half of which are singletons, and less than 2.5% rests with the top ten. The sequenced sample consisted of blood. The receptors here all came from a woman aged 40 to 50 in good health.

The V call is TRBV11-2, the J call TRBJ2-3, with TRBD2 as a possible D gene (6 bases). V was pared by 7 bases and J by 6 bases, with 14 bases between. Germline CDR1 SGHAT, CDR2 FQNNGV. The CDR3 spans 13 residues. CDR3 amino acids: CASTGGGRDTQYF. The CDR3 region has the DNA TGTGCCAGCACCGGAGGAGGGAGGGATACGCAGTATTTT.

V usage is TRBV10-2 and J usage is TRBJ2-1, with 7 bases identical to TRBD1. The CDR3 extends over 12 amino acids. V was clipped by 6 bases and J by 7 bases; unmatched bases: 3. Germline-derived CDR1 and CDR2 are WSHSY and SAAADI. CDR3 bases: TGCGCCAGCAGAATACAGGGGAATGAGCAGTTCTTC. It is translated as CASRIQGNEQFF.

V and J are TRBV20-1 and TRBJ2-5, with 9 bases identical to TRBD2. CDR1 and CDR2 (germline): DFQATT, SNEGSKA (reference sequence). This CDR3 is built from 15 residues. Trimming cost V 3 bases and J 2 bases; bases outside gene matches: 7. CDR3 sequence (DNA): TGCAGTGCTAGCGGCCAGCGGGGGGTACAAGAGACCCAGTACTTC. Protein sequence: CSASGQRGVQETQYF.

The V gene is TRBV27, the J gene TRBJ2-5; 7 bases agree with TRBD1. Germline V gene data show CDR1 as MNHEY and CDR2 as SMNVEV (reference sequence). V shed 8 bases, J shed 4 bases, and the junction held 7 bases outside the gene matches. The CDR3 runs 13 residues. The CDR3 region is CASHRQGVETQYF. The CDR3 nucleotides read TGTGCCAGCCATCGACAGGGAGTAGAGACCCAGTACTTC.

The chain is built from TRBV20-1 and TRBJ2-5; no definite D call. Per germline, CDR1 DFQATT and CDR2 SNEGSKA (reference sequence). V lost 3 bases and J 11 bases, leaving 22 bases between the germline ends. The CDR3 loop spans 14 amino acids. The CDR3 loop reads CSASGAKEGDEQYF. CDR3 DNA: TGCAGTGCTAGCGGAGCTAAGGAAGGTGACGAACAGTACTTC.

This clonotype was counted between two and nine times. The chain couples TRBV7-3 to TRBJ2-3, with TRBD1 identical over 9 bases. V dropped 3 bases and J dropped 4; count of bases not matched to a gene: 8. This CDR3 spans 16 amino acids. Looked up from germline, CDR1 is SGHTA and CDR2 is FQGTGA. Here the CDR3 reads CASSFTGGLAPDTQYF. The DNA of the CDR3 is TGTGCCAGCAGCTTTACAGGGGGCCTAGCTCCAGATACGCAGTATTTT.

CDR3 sequence reads: CASSRDINNQPQHF. The CDR3 DNA reads TGTGCCAGCAGTAGGGACATAAACAATCAGCCCCAGCATTTT. The chain couples TRBV6-5 to TRBJ1-5, with D possibly matching TRBD1 (6 bases). This CDR3 is built from 14 residues. V lost 5 bases and J lost 3, with 11 bases in between. Germline loops: CDR1 MNHEY, CDR2 SVGAGI.

The chain combines TRBV5-1 with TRBJ1-2; tentatively, D is TRBD1 (5 bases). Looked up from germline, CDR1 is SGHRS and CDR2 is YFSETQ. The CDR3 runs 15 residues. V dropped 0 bases and J dropped 7 bases, with 16 bases sitting between them. The CDR3 coding sequence is TGCGCCAGCAGCTTGGAGGGCAGGGCAGCCTGTGGCTACACCTTC. The encoded protein is CASSLEGRAACGYTF.

The V call is TRBV3-1, the J call TRBJ1-6, with D possibly being TRBD1 (6 bases). From germline, CDR1 is LGHDT and CDR2 YNNKEL (reference sequence). The CDR3 contains 17 residues. V dropped 2 bases and J dropped 7 bases, with 18 bases sitting between them. As DNA, the CDR3 is TGTGCCAGCAGCCAACCCGTAACAGGGATTGGAAATTCACCCCTCCACTTT. This translates into CASSQPVTGIGNSPLHF.

The chain links TRBV28 to TRBJ2-1; D gene uncertain. This CDR3 has 15 residues. V was pared by 6 bases and J by 2 bases, with 14 bases between. Germline-derived CDR1 and CDR2 are MDHEN and SYDVKM. The CDR3 sequence: CASRLDKNTYNEQFF. CDR3 sequence (DNA): TGTGCCAGCAGGTTAGACAAGAATACCTACAATGAGCAGTTCTTC.

This sequence joins TRBV24-1 and TRBJ2-1, with 7 bases fitting TRBD1. J gave up 10 bases and V 5 bases, and 10 bases lay outside the gene matches. This CDR3 spans 14 amino acids. Germline CDR1 reads KGHDR; CDR2 reads SFDVKD. Written as DNA, the CDR3 is TGTGCCACCAGTGGGCTTTTAGGGGACAGCGAGCAGTTCTTC. Protein sequence: CATSGLLGDSEQFF.

The chain uses TRBV29-1 and TRBJ2-3, with TRBD2 matching over 12 bases. This CDR3 is 15 amino acids long. V lost 4 bases and J lost 1; bases outside the gene matches: 3. Germline CDR1 is SQVTM and CDR2 is ANQGSEA. The CDR3 bases are TGCAGCGTTGCCCGACTAGCGGGGGGCACAGATACGCAGTATTTT. Translated, it gives CSVARLAGGTDTQYF.

This clonotype has a handful of counts. This chain joins TRBV4-1 and TRBJ1-2; D may be TRBD1 (6 bases). This CDR3 is built from 13 residues. The germline gives CDR1 MGHRA, CDR2 YSYEKL. V dropped 3 bases and J dropped 7 bases, with 12 bases sitting between them. The CDR3 DNA is TGCGCCAGCAGCCACGCAGGACAGAGTGGCTACACCTTC. This sequence encodes CASSHAGQSGYTF.

The gene calls are TRBV5-1 and TRBJ2-3; a weak D match, TRBD1 (5 bases). The CDR3 length is 14 residues. Germline V gives CDR1 SGHRS, CDR2 YFSETQ. Trimming took off 5 bases at V and 5 bases at J, with 15 bases between the two ends. DNA for the CDR3: TGCGCCAGCAGTTTCGTAGGGCAGGGAGATACGCAGTATTTT. Translation: CASSFVGQGDTQYF.

CDR3 region: CATKRFGVGSYNSPLHF. Here the CDR3 DNA reads TGTGCCACTAAAAGGTTCGGAGTCGGGTCCTATAATTCACCCCTCCACTTT. The chain uses TRBV6-1 and TRBJ1-6, with D hard to call. The CDR3 runs 17 residues. Germline-derived CDR1 and CDR2 are MNHNS and SASEGT. V was cut by 10 bases and J by 1 base, with 20 bases left in between.